These T cell receptor beta chains were read from a single sample in a study of blood T cell repertoires in COVID-19. Repertoires were generated with immunoSEQ multiplex PCR, while TCRdb's copy carries only in-frame clones and drops some. The sample yields 410,000 or so clones, about nine tenths seen once. The sequencing input was peripheral blood. Receptors originate from a woman aged 25 to 39 with active or convalescent COVID-19. The CDR3 runs from the conserved cysteine through the conserved F or W. Clone size is shown for a subset of rows, as once, few, many or a class of expanded clone.

j_call,clone_size,v_call,cdr3_aa
TRBJ1-2,.,TRBV19,CASSPHRAGYTF
TRBJ1-5,.,TRBV19,CASSNRRGVKSNQPQHF
TRBJ2-3,.,TRBV3-1/TRBV3-2,CASSRTSGYTDTQYF
TRBJ1-1,.,TRBV5-1,CASSSGQNTEAFF
TRBJ1-4,once,TRBV2,CASSESRGRDNEKLFF
TRBJ2-7,.,TRBV11-2,CASSTLAGEPYEQYF
TRBJ2-6,.,TRBV18,CASSPPVMTSSSGANVLTF
TRBJ1-1,.,TRBV25-1,CASSDNPTGGRTEAFF
TRBJ2-7,.,TRBV10-3,CAITAGGLSYEQYF
TRBJ1-6,.,TRBV5-4,CASSSGVGGQANSPLHF
TRBJ2-1,.,TRBV5-1,CASSLVLGVYNEQFF
TRBJ2-7,.,TRBV7-6,CASSSIMGGGDYEQYF
TRBJ2-3,.,TRBV27,CASSLGLAQYF
TRBJ2-1,.,TRBV3-1/TRBV3-2,CASSQEGSPRTYNEQFF
TRBJ1-1,.,TRBV7-6,CASSWEGSLEAFF
TRBJ2-2,.,TRBV6-4,CASSPRGAEDTGELFF
TRBJ2-3,.,TRBV5-4,CASSLDYTDTQYF
TRBJ2-2,.,TRBV11-2,CASSLSFGLAGAAGELFF
TRBJ2-7,.,TRBV1,CTSSQDRPTERGGKYEQYF
TRBJ1-2,.,TRBV6-5,CASSSDGPVQGGYTF
TRBJ1-4,.,TRBV28,CASTRLRDSPNEKLFF
TRBJ1-2,few,TRBV12-3/TRBV12-4,CASSLNYGYTF
TRBJ2-3,.,TRBV7-8,CASSFVSGTTDTQYF
TRBJ1-2,.,TRBV6-5,CASSRDRNYGYTF
TRBJ2-5,.,TRBV25-1,CASRRSATYIQETQYF
TRBJ1-1,.,TRBV12-3/TRBV12-4,CASSFRQNTEAFF
TRBJ2-5,few,TRBV7-2,CASSLAAYQETQYF
TRBJ2-5,.,TRBV7-6,CASSLEGGDGGAQYF
TRBJ2-2,.,TRBV5-1,CASSPGTGDTGELFF
TRBJ2-7,.,TRBV11-2,CASSLKAPGTGGREQYF
TRBJ2-3,.,TRBV6-5,CASSKRRGHTDTQYF